This paragraph reports one TCR beta chain. Reverse transcription of roughly 0.5 to 1 ug RNA was performed with random hexamers. It was immunoSEQ multiplex PCR that amplified TCR beta CDR3 across 54 Vbeta and 13 Jbeta. TCRdb re-called the immunoSEQ multiplex PCR reads through MiXCR, storing one row per CDR3 protein. The table lists 100,000 to 150,000 distinct CDR3 sequences, over 75% of them singletons. The sample is drawn from a study of CD8 T cells in Susac syndrome. Trimming removed 4 bases at V and 13 bases at J, with 24 bases between. The CDR3 is 15 residues long. The germline gives CDR1 SGHRS, CDR2 YFSETQ.

The chain uses TRBV5-1 and TRBJ2-1; no clear D. The origin of this receptor is a human donor with multiple sclerosis. Material: CD8+ T cells from PBMCs. The CDR3 loop reads CASSDSPEQAGKQFF. DNA of the CDR3: TGCGCCAGCAGCGACTCACCCGAACAAGCTGGGAAACAGTTCTTC.